The TCR beta chain described here comes from a study of shared clonotypes between healthy human individuals. Sequencing was performed with immunoSEQ multiplex PCR; in TCRdb, only in-frame clones are kept and a portion is missing. The table includes around 1.9 million clones, roughly 91% detected once. Cells designated naive CD8 were CD45RO-negative and were positively selected for CCR7, with terminally differentiated effector memory CD45RA+ cells excluded. This CDR3 is built from 13 residues. Germline CDR1 and CDR2: PRHDT and FYEKMQ (reference sequence). The V gene end was trimmed by 5 bases and the J gene end by 5 bases; junction bases not matched to a gene: 5.

Sequenced input: naive CD8+ T cells from PBMCs. The gene calls are TRBV13 and TRBJ1-2; TRBD1 aligns across 7 bases. This clonotype was sampled from a man aged 18-30 years in good health. Some clones in this sample may be carry-over from other donors' samples. Here the CDR3 reads CASSRDSSYGYTF. The CDR3 DNA is TGTGCCAGCAGCCGGGACAGCTCTTATGGCTACACCTTC.